The rows below give T cell receptor beta chains drawn from one sample of a study of T cell responses to AZD1222 COVID-19 vaccine. Clones were sequenced by immunoSEQ multiplex PCR, and TCRdb holds only the in-frame ones, with some missing. The data hold about 120,000 clones, with over 75% observed a single time. Specimen: peripheral blood, collected on day 0 of AZD1222 vaccination. The receptors here all came from an adult in good health. CDR3s leave out the opening cysteine and the closing phenylalanine or tryptophan.

12,TRBJ2-7,TRBV5-1,ASSLLGGADEQY
13,TRBJ2-7,TRBV5-1,ASSLSGSGENEQY
13,TRBJ2-7,TRBV9,ASSEGGQSTYEQY
11,TRBJ1-2,TRBV6-5,ASRWDGSYGYT
14,TRBJ1-3,TRBV11-2,ASSPPGQPSGNTIY
14,TRBJ1-2,TRBV6-1,ASSAWGGLSPYGYT
11,TRBJ2-7,TRBV11-2,ASSAGTQYEQY
12,TRBJ2-7,TRBV18,ASSPTGRNYEQY
10,TRBJ2-3,TRBV19,ASSTIADTQY
12,TRBJ1-5,TRBV6-1,ASSEGTGNQPQH
12,TRBJ1-1,TRBV6-5,ASSYQRGFTEAF
11,TRBJ2-5,TRBV2,ASTEQPEETQY
13,TRBJ2-7,TRBV5-6,ASSFLSGPSYEQY
13,TRBJ2-5,TRBV25-1,ASSDTGTGEETQY
11,TRBJ2-1,TRBV28,ASSTGTTLEQF
11,TRBJ1-5,TRBV2,ASGSLVDQPQH
12,TRBJ1-3,TRBV7-2,ASSLEAVGNTIY
11,TRBJ1-5,TRBV24-1,ATSAGSHQPQH
11,TRBJ2-1,TRBV18,ASSPPTVGEQF
10,TRBJ2-1,TRBV9,ASSIRGNEQF
14,TRBJ1-1,TRBV6-2/TRBV6-3,ASSVQGGPVDTEAF
13,TRBJ1-2,TRBV19,ASSIAAEPNYGYT
12,TRBJ1-2,TRBV4-3,ASSQEGDGIGYT
12,TRBJ2-5,TRBV7-2,ASSFTGEQETQY
13,TRBJ1-1,TRBV5-4,ASSLVGRENTEAF
13,TRBJ2-7,TRBV28,ASSLFQGSSDEQY
13,TRBJ2-1,TRBV6-2/TRBV6-3,ASSLTSGPRSMQF
14,TRBJ1-4,TRBV5-1,ASSTQGGQNNEKLF
13,TRBJ2-5,TRBV25-1,ASSAYTGPQETQY
8,TRBJ2-7,TRBV3-1/TRBV3-2,ASGDREQY
10,TRBJ1-2,TRBV2,ASRPGTASYT
10,TRBJ2-7,TRBV28,ASSSPAYEQY
13,TRBJ1-1,TRBV5-1,ASSLNPGGQTEAF
13,TRBJ2-1,TRBV19,ASSSIQGAYNEQF
13,TRBJ2-7,TRBV27,ASSLAPGGPYEQY
16,TRBJ1-6,TRBV3-1/TRBV3-2,ASSQGVGSSSYNSPLH
11,TRBJ1-1,TRBV6-4,ASSVSRGTEAF
12,TRBJ2-7,TRBV7-9,ASSLAGTLYEQY
13,TRBJ2-7,TRBV13,ASSSGSVSSYEQY
13,TRBJ1-4,TRBV28,ASSSGTGGNEKLF
11,TRBJ1-1,TRBV12-3/TRBV12-4,ASSFQPNTEAF
14,TRBJ2-5,TRBV23-1,ASSPGSRQDKETQY